This T cell receptor beta chain is from a study of shared clonotypes between healthy human individuals. Assay: immunoSEQ multiplex PCR; the TCRdb copy retains only in-frame clones and omits some. Of about 2.1 million clones listed, around 93% are singletons. It was CD45RO-negative cells, positively selected for CCR7, that made up naive CD8 cells, with terminally differentiated effector memory CD45RA+ cells excluded. From germline, CDR1 is LGHNA and CDR2 YSLEER. This CDR3 contains 17 residues. J gave up 1 base and V 0 bases, and 6 bases lay outside the gene matches. The sequenced material came from naive CD8+ T cells from PBMCs. The chain recombines TRBV4-3 with TRBJ2-3; the match to TRBD2 covers 8 bases. The origin of this receptor is a young man in good health. Some clones in this sample may be carry-over from other donors' samples. The CDR3, as DNA: TGCGCCAGCAGCCAAGATTGGACTAGCTTCGGCACAGATACGCAGTATTTT. This codes for CASSQDWTSFGTDTQYF.